This T cell receptor beta chain stems from a study of T cells in Graves' hyperthyroidism and ophthalmopathy. Researchers barred patients who had uncontrolled infection, other autoimmune disease, pregnancy or lactation. Diagnostic decisions used clinical symptoms, serum thyroxine and TRAb, thyroid ultrasound and orbital computed tomography. Around 10 ml fresh peripheral blood yielded the PBMCs. RNA transcripts yielded amplified TCR beta CDR3 regions. Primed by the HTBI set, a first-round RT-PCR was run on the TCR CDR3. TCRdb analysed the multiplex PCR reads with MiXCR anew, one entry per CDR3 protein. Of 690,000 or so distinct CDR3 sequences listed, around 20% are singletons. This CDR3 has 16 amino acids. CDR1 is LGHDT and CDR2 is YNNKEL in the germline V gene (reference sequence). V was clipped by 0 bases and J by 3 bases; unmatched bases: 5. This clonotype has at least ten counts.

Sequenced input: blood. The chain couples TRBV3-1 to TRBJ2-3, with 8 bases identical to TRBD2. The sequence was obtained from a woman aged 45-65 years with Graves' hyperthyroidism that later progressed to Graves' ophthalmopathy. CDR3 region: CASSQDGGGYTDTQYF. CDR3 DNA: TGTGCCAGCAGCCAAGATGGCGGGGGGTATACAGATACGCAGTATTTT.